A selection of T cell receptor beta chains follows, all from one sample in a study of OX40 agonist ivuxolimab in advanced cancers. Sequenced by immunoSEQ multiplex PCR; TCRdb stores in-frame clones only, minus some. This table has 75,000 to 95,000 clones, more than 80% appearing once. Sequences were derived from CD4+ or CD8+ T cells sorted from blood, sampled in a trial of the OX40 agonist ivuxolimab. The receptors here all came from an adult with an advanced solid tumor such as melanoma, head and neck, liver or kidney cancer. The CDR3 runs from the conserved cysteine through the conserved F or W. Each record gives: V gene, J gene, CDR3 protein.

>TRBV15|TRBJ2-2
CATRSDSNTGELFF
>TRBV6-6|TRBJ1-1
CASSSSEGTEAFF
>TRBV28|TRBJ2-7
CASSSLAGARYEQYF
>TRBV30|.
CAWMGTGDYEQYF
>TRBV5-4|TRBJ2-7
CASSTTSASYEQYF
>TRBV9|TRBJ2-7
CASSVVCLAGTPQGEQYF
>TRBV5-1|TRBJ1-2
CASSPRGQAGGYTF
>TRBV9|TRBJ2-3
CASSVSPWLAGPPEPPDTQYF
>TRBV5-1|TRBJ2-5
CASSLGQGGETQYF
>TRBV4-1|TRBJ1-6
CASSSRQNNSPLHF
>TRBV6-5|TRBJ2-5
CASSYSNSNQGTQYF
>TRBV18|TRBJ1-1
CASSPSGRGNTEAFF
>TRBV6-6|TRBJ2-6
CASTPDLSGANVLTF
>TRBV28|TRBJ1-2
CASSSGQGYGYTF
>TRBV5-1|TRBJ2-2
CASSSVAGGTGELFF
>TRBV6-4|TRBJ2-1
CASSDVDRGRNEQFF
>TRBV5-6|TRBJ2-5
CASSTGGAVGTQYF
>TRBV10-2|TRBJ1-1
CASSEPRQGAGTEAFF
>TRBV7-3|TRBJ2-5
CASTQIPGGGKTQYF
>TRBV6-6|TRBJ1-1
CASSYSPTVGTEAFF
>TRBV11-2|TRBJ1-2
CASSAITGANYGYTF
>TRBV5-8|TRBJ1-3
CASSLRTAGNTIYF
>TRBV7-2|TRBJ1-5
CASSLRGGDQPQHF
>TRBV2|TRBJ1-5
CASSEWQGAGNQPQHF
>TRBV28|TRBJ2-1
CASSLFQRKQFF
>TRBV6-5|TRBJ2-5
CASTQARGEETQYF
>TRBV18|TRBJ1-1
CASSQGEDEAFF
>TRBV9|TRBJ1-3
CASSVGLVSSGNTIYF
>TRBV4-3|TRBJ2-7
CASSQEAGYNYKQYF
>TRBV2|TRBJ1-5
CASSPRTGADYQPQHF
>TRBV7-2|TRBJ1-5
CASSPTRAGSNQPQHF
>TRBV6-6|TRBJ2-2
CASSYSSSGGAGELFF
>TRBV11-2|TRBJ2-3
CASSAPGSTDTQYF
>TRBV4-2|TRBJ2-7
CASSQDWPLEQYF
>TRBV19|TRBJ2-5
CASSITGTLQETQYF
>TRBV5-1|TRBJ2-7
CASSPWGQGAEEQYF
>TRBV6-5|TRBJ2-7
CASSIRTGWYEQYF
>TRBV11-2|TRBJ1-3
CASSLTHSGNTIYF
>TRBV7-9|TRBJ1-6
CASSSIAPGRLRAPLHF
>TRBV4-3|TRBJ1-1
CASSHPGTGGAFF
>TRBV7-3|TRBJ2-2
CASSFNTGELFF
>TRBV6-5|TRBJ1-4
CASSLQGAGGKLFF
>TRBV6-6|TRBJ1-2
CASQGSYGYTF
>TRBV2|TRBJ1-2
CASSEGPAEYYGYTF
>TRBV5-4|TRBJ1-1
CASSFGGQGWGTEAFF
>TRBV7-8|TRBJ2-2
CASSLAPSGGLSGELFF
>TRBV2|TRBJ1-1
CASSDGQLNTEAFF
>TRBV7-9|TRBJ2-3
CASSKAGGDADTQYF
>TRBV6-5|TRBJ1-1
CASSYSGRTEAFF
>TRBV5-1|TRBJ2-7
CASSRTSGGYEQYF
>TRBV6-4|TRBJ2-3
CASSEFGGIDTQYF
>TRBV27|TRBJ2-5
CASYTGTGRQYF
>TRBV5-4|TRBJ1-1
CASSFQGNTEAFF
>TRBV5-1|TRBJ2-3
CASSLGGGGTDTQYF
>TRBV10-1|TRBJ2-1
CASSESSGGGKNEQFF